This record concerns one T cell receptor beta chain sequence. TCRdb reprocessed the PCR reads with MiXCR, giving one entry per CDR3 protein. Of about 12,000 distinct CDR3 sequences in the sample, 55% to 65% were seen once. This entry belongs to a study of tumor-infiltrating lymphocytes in oesophageal squamous cell carcinoma. Trimming took 0 bases from V and 6 from J, leaving 8 bases between them. CDR1 and CDR2 (germline): SGHTA, FQGTGA. The CDR3 has 13 amino acids. The rearrangement uses TRBV7-3 and TRBJ2-5; no clear D. The material sequenced was esophageal tumor tissue. This receptor was obtained from a female donor with esophageal squamous cell carcinoma. This chain's CDR3 is CASSLTEAKTQYF. CDR3 bases: TGTGCCAGCAGCTTAACAGAAGCGAAGACCCAGTACTTC.